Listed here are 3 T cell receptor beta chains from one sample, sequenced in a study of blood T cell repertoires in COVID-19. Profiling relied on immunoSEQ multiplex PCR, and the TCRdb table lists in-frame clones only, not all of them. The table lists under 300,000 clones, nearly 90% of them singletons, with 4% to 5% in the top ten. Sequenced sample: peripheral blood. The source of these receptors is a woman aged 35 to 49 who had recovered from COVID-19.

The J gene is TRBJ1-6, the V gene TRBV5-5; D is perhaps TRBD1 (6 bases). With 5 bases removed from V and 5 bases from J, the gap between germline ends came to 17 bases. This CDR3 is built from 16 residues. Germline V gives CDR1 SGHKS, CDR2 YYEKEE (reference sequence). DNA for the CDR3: TGTGCCAGCAGATCAGGACAGAACCTTAATAATTCACCCCTCCACTTT. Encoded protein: CASRSGQNLNNSPLHF.

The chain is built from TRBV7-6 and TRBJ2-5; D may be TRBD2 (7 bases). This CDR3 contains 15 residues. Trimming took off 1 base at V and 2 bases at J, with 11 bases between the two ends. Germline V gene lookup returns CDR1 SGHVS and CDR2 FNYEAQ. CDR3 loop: CASSLVRGGQETQYF. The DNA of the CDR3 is TGTGCCAGCAGCTTAGTTAGGGGGGGGCAAGAGACCCAGTACTTC.

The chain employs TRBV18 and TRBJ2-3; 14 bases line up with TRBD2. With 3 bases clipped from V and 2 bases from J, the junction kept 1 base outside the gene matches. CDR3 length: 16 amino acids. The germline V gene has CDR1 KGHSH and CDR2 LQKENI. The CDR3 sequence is CASSPGLAGATDTQYF. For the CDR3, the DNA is TGTGCCAGCTCACCGGGACTAGCGGGAGCCACAGATACGCAGTATTTT.